This T cell receptor (beta chain) was identified during a study of blood T cell repertoires in COVID-19 (dated by TCRdb to between 2020 and 2021). The study in broad terms: The collaborator samples originated in the United States, Italy and Spain and spanned the acute and convalescent phases of COVID-19. The material from the prospective study consisted of cDNA or gDNA derived from T cells, B-cell-depleted T cells, or PBMCs. Subjects who had been exposed to COVID-19, were actively infected with it, or had recovered from it provided the deeply sampled blood TCRbeta repertoires that made up the dataset. A freely available public database, intended as a resource for researchers studying the immune response to SARS-CoV-2, is where the repertoires were released. The samples were drawn from the first 160 participants of the ongoing ImmuneRACE study and from roughly 1,300 subjects provided by 6 global collaborators. Sample metadata almost always included a de-identified subject ID, COVID-19 status, age in years and sex. HLA class I and class II types, where available, came from metadata supplied by the sample provider rather than from assay-based typing. Here is what the overall study found, with its caveats: Clinical and demographic metadata were provided uncurated, with the amount varying by source and participant.

In the prospective study, participants were about 18 to 89 years old, resided in about two dozen geographic areas of the United States, and were enrolled through a virtual design. In the prospective study, cohorts were assigned on the basis of participant-reported clinical history obtained from a screening survey and a study questionnaire. Recovered participants in ImmuneRACE Cohort 3 were defined as having two consecutive negative NP/OP PCR tests, clearance from a healthcare professional, or resolution of symptoms. In the prospective study, mobile phlebotomists collected whole blood, serum and a nasopharyngeal or oropharyngeal swab from each participant. Additional blood draws and questionnaires over an approximately two-month period could optionally be provided by prospective study participants. Prospective study blood samples were shipped either frozen or at room temperature before DNA extraction.

The CDR3 numbers 13 residues from cysteine through phenylalanine. Only the CDR3 DNA stays, 39 bases, in frame from base 1. In the germline V gene, CDR1 corresponds to SQVTM and CDR2 to ANQGSEA. V is cut back by 5 bases and J by 5 bases, with 3 bases in the junction unmatched. The immunoSEQ Assay, a bias-controlled multiplex PCR, was used to amplify TCRbeta CDR3 regions from genomic DNA. In the source study's methods: Nucleated cell counts per sample were estimated from amplification of reference gene primers within the assay. Sequence reads were collapsed and filtered to measure the absolute abundance of every unique TCRbeta CDR3 rearrangement. Productive Simpson clonality was computed per sample as the square root of Simpson's diversity index over productive rearrangements. Not all clones reach the TCRdb copy of this immuneACCESS table, which keeps in-frame sequences only. Checked studies attribute under half of the gap to unresolved V genes and leave the rest unexplained. V and J calls and clone size are as listed in that table; D and trimming were resolved from the DNA. Within this sample are about 230,000 clones, with 70% to 90% of them counted one time only. The top ten hold approximately 10% of the sample.

With regard to this clone: Its antigen remains unidentified. Base qualities are not at hand, and no much larger clone is one base apart.

Sequenced material: PBMCs or T cells enriched from blood (not recorded which). The TCR comes from a man between 25 and 39 years old who had recovered from COVID-19. The V and J segments used are TRBV29-1 and TRBJ2-2, with 9 middle bases fitting TRBD1. CDR3 reads: CSVSGQGTGELFF. Here is the DNA: TGCAGCGTTTCGGGACAGGGTACCGGGGAGCTGTTTTTT.